Described below is a single TCR beta chain sequence and its context. This record comes from a study of CD8+ T cells in alopecia areata. Extraction of RNA preceded its reverse transcription into cDNA, which served as the sequencing template. Sequencing used immunoSEQ multiplex PCR; TCRdb keeps in-frame clones, though not all of them. The table lists around 250,000 clones, 67% of them singletons. Germline assignment: CDR1 SGHTA and CDR2 FQGNSA. The CDR3 is 16 residues long. The V gene lost 1 base and the J gene lost 2 bases, with 13 bases spanning the gap. The V gene is TRBV7-2, the J gene TRBJ2-3; possibly TRBD1 or TRBD2 for D (6 bases each). This receptor was identified in a human donor with alopecia areata. Specimen: CD4+ T cells sorted from blood, collected at week 0. DNA of the CDR3: TGTGCCAGCAGCTTAGTGGGGGGCGCCAACACAGATACGCAGTATTTT. Translated, it gives CASSLVGGANTDTQYF.